This entry lists 15 T cell receptor beta chains sequenced from one sample in a study of T cell clones after liver transplantation. The method was immunoSEQ multiplex PCR; TCRdb's version includes in-frame clones alone and lacks a portion of them. Of roughly 49,000 clones listed, 55% to 75% were seen once; the top ten hold 9.5% to 10%. Sequences were derived from CD4+ T cells from blood, sampled roughly 55 months after liver transplant. The receptors were gathered from a human patient who received a liver transplant. Some T cells may be supplied by the graft donor.

The J gene is TRBJ2-5, the V gene TRBV7-9; D remains unclear. CDR3 size: 14 residues. CDR1 is SEHNR, CDR2 FQNEAQ, per germline (reference sequence). The V end was cut by 3 bases, the J end by 5 bases, with 13 bases between. The CDR3 protein is CASSLGSVRETQYF. The CDR3 bases are TGTGCCAGCAGCTTGGGGTCCGTCCGTGAGACCCAGTACTTC.

The chain is built from TRBV7-2 and TRBJ2-3; D is undetermined. V gave up 6 bases and J gave up 5 bases, with 6 bases separating them. Looked up from germline, CDR1 is SGHTA and CDR2 is FQGNSA. The CDR3 is made up of 11 amino acids. The CDR3 DNA reads as TGTGCCAGCAGATTCATAGATACGCAGTATTTT. Translating it yields CASRFIDTQYF. Using reference TRBV7-2 and TRBJ2-3 for the parts outside the CDR3, the full variable domain is GAGVSQSPSNKVTEKGKDVELRCDPISGHTALYWYRQSLGQGLEFLIYFQGNSAPDKSGLPSDRFSAERTGGSVSTLTIQRTQQEDSAVYLCASRFIDTQYFGPGTRLTVL.

The chain links TRBV6-5 to TRBJ2-1, with D hard to call. With 9 bases removed from V and 9 bases from J, the gap between germline ends came to 15 bases. The germline V gene has CDR1 MNHEY and CDR2 SVGAGI. The CDR3 has 12 amino acids. This CDR3 is CASRVKWGEQFF. For the CDR3, the DNA is TGTGCCAGTCGTGTTAAGTGGGGTGAGCAGTTCTTC.

The chain employs TRBV6-1 and TRBJ2-2, with D possibly being TRBD1 or TRBD2 (5 bases each). V lost 8 bases to trimming and J lost 3 bases, with 7 bases between them. CDR3 length: 12 amino acids. The germline CDR1 and CDR2 sequences are MNHNS and SASEGT. The CDR3 nucleotides are TGTGCCAGCGGGGGAGACACCGGGGAGCTGTTTTTT. This gives the protein CASGGDTGELFF.

This rearrangement joins TRBV27 to TRBJ2-3; D perhaps matches TRBD1 (6 bases). Trimming removed 8 bases from V and 0 bases from J, with 9 bases in between. The V gene's germline CDR1 is MNHEY and CDR2 SMNVEV (reference sequence). The CDR3 loop spans 13 amino acids. For the CDR3, the DNA is TGTGCCAGCGGGGGCGGAAGCACAGATACGCAGTATTTT. It is translated as CASGGGSTDTQYF.

The V gene is TRBV11-1, the J gene TRBJ2-3, with D unclear. Looked up from germline, CDR1 is SGHAT and CDR2 is FQDESV (reference sequence). V was clipped by 5 bases and J by 1 base, with 16 bases between them. This CDR3 is 16 amino acids long. The CDR3 DNA is TGTGCCAGCAGCCCCCTTTGGGCGGCGGGCACAGATACGCAGTATTTT. Protein: CASSPLWAAGTDTQYF.

The chain links TRBV2 to TRBJ2-3; 9 nucleotides line up with TRBD1. CDR3 size: 14 residues. Germline lookup yields CDR1 SNHLY and CDR2 FYNNEI. Trimming removed 8 bases from V and 3 bases from J; junction bases left unmatched: 6. CDR3 sequence: CASPGQGVTDTQYF. The CDR3 bases are TGTGCCAGCCCGGGACAGGGAGTTACAGATACGCAGTATTTT.

The chain recombines TRBV7-9 with TRBJ2-7, with 7 positions matching TRBD1. This CDR3 has 14 residues. Germline V gene lookup returns CDR1 SEHNR and CDR2 FQNEAQ (reference sequence). Trimming removed 1 base from V and 5 bases from J; junction bases left unmatched: 5. Here the CDR3 reads CASSLGQGFNEQYF. CDR3 sequence (DNA): TGTGCCAGCAGCTTAGGACAGGGTTTCAACGAGCAGTACTTC. Combining the CDR3 with reference TRBV7-9 and TRBJ2-7 gives the whole variable domain DTGVSQNPRHKITKRGQNVTFRCDPISEHNRLYWYRQTLGQGPEFLTYFQNEAQLEKSRLLSDRFSAERPKGSFSTLEIQRTEQGDSAMYLCASSLGQGFNEQYFGPGTRLTVT.

The chain couples TRBV5-5 to TRBJ1-6; D unresolved. Per germline, CDR1 SGHKS and CDR2 YYEKEE (reference sequence). V dropped 0 bases and J dropped 7 bases, with 5 bases sitting between them. CDR3 length equals 13 residues. The chain's CDR3 is CASSLGPNSPLHF. The CDR3 DNA follows: TGTGCCAGCAGCTTGGGTCCGAATTCACCCCTCCACTTT.

This chain joins TRBV6-1 and TRBJ1-5; D is undetermined. Germline CDR1 MNHNS, CDR2 SASEGT. Deletions cut 2 bases from V and 3 bases from J, with 11 bases between. This CDR3 has 15 amino acids. The CDR3 DNA reads as TGTGCCAGCAGTGAAATTGACACAGTCAATCAGCCCCAGCATTTT. Translating it yields CASSEIDTVNQPQHF.

The chain is built from TRBV5-1 and TRBJ1-5, with D tentatively TRBD1 (5 bases). The CDR3 loop spans 13 amino acids. V was pared by 4 bases and J by 7 bases, with 12 bases between. Germline CDR1 reads SGHRS; CDR2 reads YFSETQ. The chain's CDR3 is CASSLGGGQPQHF. DNA of the CDR3: TGCGCCAGCAGCCTCGGGGGGGGGCAGCCCCAGCATTTT. Full variable domain (remainder filled in from reference TRBV5-1 and TRBJ1-5): KAGVTQTPRYLIKTRGQQVTLSCSPISGHRSVSWYQQTPGQGLQFLFEYFSETQRNKGNFPGRFSGRQFSNSRSEMNVSTLELGDSALYLCASSLGGGQPQHFGDGTRLSIL.

This clone appeared a single time. This chain connects TRBV29-1 to TRBJ2-5; possible D gene TRBD1, 7 bases. CDR3 length: 13 amino acids. Trimming pared 7 bases from V and 2 bases from J, leaving 14 bases between. The germline V gene encodes CDR1 SQVTM and CDR2 ANQGSEA. CDR3 loop: CSGGRGQQETQYF. CDR3 nucleotides: TGCAGCGGAGGGCGGGGACAGCAAGAGACCCAGTACTTC.

The chain recombines TRBV5-4 with TRBJ1-2; unclear D gene. Trimming stripped 3 bases from V and 2 bases from J, with 11 bases between. The CDR3 is made up of 14 amino acids. Germline V CDR1 and CDR2: SGHNT, YYREEE (reference sequence). The CDR3 coding sequence is TGTGCCAGCAGCTCGGCGGTACAGAACTATGGCTACACCTTC. Amino acid sequence: CASSSAVQNYGYTF. The variable domain in full, with the rest retrieved from reference TRBV5-4 and TRBJ1-2, is ETGVTQSPTHLIKTRGQQVTLRCSSQSGHNTVSWYQQALGQGPQFIFQYYREEENGRGNFPPRFSGLQFPNYSSELNVNALELDDSALYLCASSSAVQNYGYTFGSGTRLTVV.

The rearrangement joins TRBV5-1 to TRBJ2-3; the D call may be TRBD1 or TRBD2 (5 bases each). The CDR3 runs to 14 residues. With 5 bases removed from V and 1 base from J, the gap between germline ends came to 11 bases. Per the germline V gene, CDR1 is SGHRS and CDR2 is YFSETQ. This chain's CDR3 is CASRRDVGTDTQYF. CDR3 DNA sequence: TGCGCCAGCAGGAGGGACGTCGGCACAGATACGCAGTATTTT.

The rearrangement joins TRBV28 to TRBJ1-2, with TRBD1 identical over 8 bases. The CDR3 runs to 15 residues. With V trimmed by 6 bases and J by 7 bases, 13 bases remained unmatched. Germline V gene lookup returns CDR1 MDHEN and CDR2 SYDVKM. CDR3 sequence reads: CASRRGDRSASGYTF. CDR3 nucleotides: TGTGCCAGCAGGCGGGGGGACAGGTCGGCCAGTGGCTACACCTTC.